This T cell receptor (beta chain) was sequenced for a study of T cell repertoires in cytomegalovirus infection. Study context: Signatures in public TCR beta sequences pointed to both CMV infection and matching HLA type.

The CDR3 runs to 14 residues. CDR1 is MNHEY, CDR2 SVGAGI, per germline. Trimming at V came to 6 bases and at J to 5 bases, leaving 5 bases not matched to a gene. MiXCR, applied by TCRdb to the reads, yields one record per CDR3 protein. The sample contains 400,000 to 550,000 distinct CDR3 sequences, around 10% of which appear only once. The TCR was taken from a human donor in good health (CMV status not recorded). Some clones in this sample may be carry-over from other donors' samples. The sample was PBMCs. The genes are TRBV6-5 and TRBJ2-1; TRBD2 matches 9 bases. CDR3 nucleotides: TGTGCCAGCAGCCGACTAGCGGTCAACAATGAGCAGTTCTTC. It translates to CASSRLAVNNEQFF.